This record looks at one T cell receptor (beta chain) sequence and its context. The sample comes from a study of blood T cell repertoires in COVID-19. Study summary: Sample material is recorded as cDNA or gDNA derived from T cells, B-cell-depleted T cells, or PBMCs.

In the authors' methods: Reference gene primer amplification in the assay estimated nucleated cell counts. The repertoire was sequenced with immunoSEQ multiplex PCR; TCRdb's copy has only in-frame clones and lacks some. D and trimming were read from the DNA, whereas the V and J calls and clone size are those reported in that table. The table includes some 100,000 clones, 88% detected once. Per germline, CDR1 SGHVS and CDR2 FNYEAQ. The CDR3 is 15 residues long. V shed 3 bases, J shed 3 bases, and the junction held 5 bases outside the gene matches. Material for sequencing was peripheral blood. The chain has TRBV7-6 and TRBJ2-7, with 10 bases fitting TRBD1. This TCR was sampled from a woman aged 55-75 years with acute or convalescent COVID-19. The CDR3 DNA is TGTGCCAGCAGCTTGGGGACAGGGGACATCTACGAGCAGTACTTC. Protein sequence: CASSLGTGDIYEQYF.